This T cell receptor beta chain was retrieved from a study of regulatory T cells in long-lasting Graves disease. Overall study results and limits: With some 2,800 shared public clonotypes, persistent patients exceeded new patients, who shared about a thousand.

The sample's time point: newly diagnosed GD, antithyroid drugs for less than 3 months. Preparation of the TCR library used RNA extracted from PBMCs. This clonotype was seen only a few times. Its antigen is not known. The junction and the germline gene differ at one end; a read error may be behind it. Both iRepertoire HTBI primers and Arm-PCR of CDR3 regions were used to build the TCR beta libraries. MiXCR, run by TCRdb on the multiplex PCR reads, gives a single entry per CDR3 protein. The table lists over 350,000 distinct CDR3 sequences, 15% of them singletons. Germline CDR1 is SGHAT and CDR2 is FQNNGV. CDR3 length equals 15 residues. These data also featured in a second study, about T cells in Graves' hyperthyroidism and ophthalmopathy. From that report: Patients counted as stable if ophthalmopathy did not develop within 18 months. Blood shared most expanded thyroid clonotypes above 0.001.

The material was peripheral blood mononuclear cells (PBMCs), obtained at new diagnosis, from a patient treated with antithyroid drugs. This chain connects TRBV11-2 to TRBJ2-1, with D hard to call. The TCR originated in a woman in her thirties or forties with Graves disease. CDR3 nucleotide sequence: TGCGCCAGCAGCCAAGATCGGCTGGAGTACAATGAGCAGTTCTTC. Its protein is CASSQDRLEYNEQFF.